This T cell receptor beta chain was recorded in a study of CXCR3-negative and CXCR3-positive naive CD8 T cells. Looked up from germline, CDR1 is KGHSH and CDR2 is LQKENI. The CDR3 has 13 residues. Libraries were UMI-labeled 5' RACE TRB cDNA. One entry per CDR3 protein, without DNA, is what TCRdb gives after re-calling the 5' RACE reads. The record lists tens of thousands of distinct CDR3 sequences, of which the ten most abundant hold approximately 0.5%. Findings of the study overall: Researchers report that CXCR3-positive naive cells carry more hydrophobic TRB CDR3s than CXCR3-negative naive cells. With respect to TRBV-TRBJ usage, naive CXCR3-negative and CXCR3-positive cells were similar; memory differed.

In the case of this clonotype: Its antigen is currently unknown.

CD45RO-CCR7+CD27+CD95- cells counted as naive CD8+ T cells. The material sequenced was naive CXCR3+ CD8+ T cells from blood. Stated subset: CD45RO-CCR7+CD27+CD95- naive CD8+ T cells expressing CXCR3 (TNR3+). The gene calls are TRBV18 and TRBJ2-1; TCRdb proposes TRBD1, but this gene call is untestable without DNA. This TCR was recovered from a human donor in good health. Some clones in this sample may be carry-over from other donors' samples. The CDR3 spells CATRQGDGNEQFF. The entire variable domain, with the rest obtained from reference TRBV18 and TRBJ2-1, is as follows: NAGVMQNPRHLVRRRGQEARLRCSPMKGHSHVYWYRQLPEEGLKFMVYLQKENIIDESGMPKERFSAEFPKEGPSILRIQQVVRGDSAAYFCATRQGDGNEQFFGPGTRLTVL.